This T cell receptor beta chain emerged from a study of CD8+CD57+ T cells in acquired aplastic anemia. CDR3 and TCR beta VDJ profiling relied on a genomic DNA template. In TCRdb, the reads were re-called with MiXCR into one record per CDR3 protein. Found here are around 200,000 distinct CDR3 sequences, over 60% of them singletons; the top ten hold 25% to 30%. Germline V gives CDR1 SQVTM, CDR2 ANQGSEA. The CDR3 has 18 amino acids. A few counts support this clonotype. At one end, the junction sequence differs from germline, possibly due to a read error. V and J are TRBV29-1 and TRBJ2-2; 16 bases match TRBD2. The source of this sequence is a human donor in good health. The specimen was sorted CD4+, CD8+, or CD8+CD57+ T cells (not recorded which) from PBMCs. The CDR3 DNA sequence: TGCAGCGTCGAAGTTGGGACTAGCGGGAGGGAGCACACCGGGGAGCTGTTTTTT. Its protein is CSVEVGTSGREHTGELFF.